This section outlines one T cell receptor beta chain sequence together with its context. This sample stems from a study of blood T cell repertoires in COVID-19. Overall study context: Researchers got acute and convalescent COVID-19 samples from the United States, Italy and Spain. Sources were T cells, B-cell-depleted T cells, or PBMCs; the material itself was cDNA or gDNA.

Using immunoSEQ multiplex PCR, the repertoire was profiled, and TCRdb retains in-frame clones only, with some absent. Here the sample spans about 200,000 clones, over 75% being singletons. Germline-derived CDR1 and CDR2 are SEHNR and FQNEAQ (reference sequence). Trimming took 8 bases from V and 5 from J, leaving 7 bases between them. The CDR3 runs 12 residues. Sequenced input: peripheral blood. The clonotype was recovered from a man aged 45-65 years with acute or convalescent COVID-19. The V gene is TRBV7-9, the J gene TRBJ1-6; D is uncertain. In DNA, the CDR3 is TGTGCCAGCCAGGCAGATAATTCACCCCTCCACTTT. This gives the protein CASQADNSPLHF.